A selection of T cell receptor beta chains follows, all from one sample in a study of T cell responses to AZD1222 COVID-19 vaccine. TCRdb's table, derived via immunoSEQ multiplex PCR, lists solely in-frame clones and lacks some. The data hold tens of thousands of clones, with around 90% observed a single time. This specimen was peripheral blood, taken on day 0 of MenACWY control vaccination. These receptors all stem from an adult in good health. Each CDR3 is given with its conserved first and last residue. A D gene is named only where the DNA matches it firmly. Size tells how often a clone was seen (once, few, many) or the class of an expanded clone, and some rows leave it out.

v_call	j_call	d_call	clone_size	cdr3_aa	cdr3_nt
TRBV12-3/TRBV12-4	TRBJ1-2	NA	NA	CASSSGIGLGYTF	TGTGCCAGCAGTTCAGGGATCGGCCTGGGCTACACCTTC
TRBV25-1	TRBJ2-1	NA	NA	CASSEDAVLNEQFF	TGTGCCAGCAGTGAGGACGCGGTACTTAATGAGCAGTTCTTC
TRBV3-1/TRBV3-2	TRBJ1-5	NA	NA	CASSQDLGSNQPQHF	TGTGCCAGCAGCCAAGATTTGGGTTCCAATCAGCCCCAGCATTTT
TRBV10-3	TRBJ1-6	TRBD1	once	CAISQGQGRNSPLHF	TGTGCCATCAGCCAGGGACAGGGTCGGAATTCACCCCTCCACTTT
TRBV5-3	TRBJ2-7	TRBD1	few	CARSVTGGYEQYF	TGTGCCAGAAGCGTGACAGGGGGCTACGAGCAGTACTTC
TRBV2	TRBJ1-6	NA	NA	CASTRGVSSPLHF	TGTGCCAGCACCAGGGGCGTAAGCTCACCCCTCCACTTT
TRBV29-1	TRBJ1-5	NA	NA	CSAYTGPNQPQHF	TGCAGCGCCTATACAGGGCCCAATCAGCCCCAGCATTTT
TRBV6-2/TRBV6-3	TRBJ2-1	NA	once	CASTPAGTPKYNEQFF	TGTGCCAGCACCCCGGCGGGGACTCCGAAATACAATGAGCAGTTCTTC
TRBV14	TRBJ2-5	NA	NA	CASSQDRGIQETQYF	TGTGCCAGCAGCCAAGATCGGGGGATTCAAGAGACCCAGTACTTC
TRBV30	TRBJ2-3	TRBD2	NA	CAWSVGGSGGLSDTQYF	TGTGCCTGGAGTGTCGGGGGGTCGGGGGGGCTCTCAGATACGCAGTATTTT
TRBV30	TRBJ1-4	NA	NA	CAWRATATNEKLFF	TGTGCCTGGAGGGCGACAGCAACTAATGAAAAACTGTTTTTT
TRBV11-3	TRBJ1-1	TRBD1	NA	CASSEQGAAEAFF	TGTGCCAGCAGCGAACAGGGGGCTGCTGAAGCTTTCTTT
TRBV5-1	TRBJ1-3	TRBD1	NA	CASSPQGAGGNTIYF	TGCGCCAGCAGTCCACAGGGGGCTGGTGGAAACACCATATATTTT
TRBV7-9	TRBJ1-4	NA	NA	CASSLVGERGEKLFF	TGTGCCAGCAGCTTAGTGGGAGAGCGGGGTGAAAAACTGTTTTTT
TRBV14	TRBJ2-3	TRBD2	NA	CASSPRASGGAYTQYF	TGTGCCAGCAGCCCCCGAGCGAGCGGGGGGGCCTATACGCAGTATTTT
TRBV28	TRBJ1-1	NA	NA	CASFSGGRTEAFF	TGTGCCAGCTTCTCCGGCGGCAGGACTGAAGCTTTCTTT
TRBV19	TRBJ1-5	NA	NA	CASSIFDTANQPQHF	TGTGCCAGTAGTATTTTCGACACGGCCAATCAGCCCCAGCATTTT
TRBV6-6	TRBJ2-7	NA	NA	CASSYSPGDGSYEQYF	TGTGCCAGCAGTTACTCGCCTGGGGATGGCTCCTACGAGCAGTACTTC
TRBV6-5	TRBJ2-1	TRBD1	NA	CASRRQGSYNEQFF	TGTGCCAGCAGAAGACAGGGATCCTACAATGAGCAGTTCTTC
TRBV5-5	TRBJ1-1	NA	NA	CASSLGQPTEAFF	TGTGCCAGCAGCTTAGGGCAGCCCACTGAAGCTTTCTTT
TRBV12-3/TRBV12-4	TRBJ2-7	NA	once	CASSRDSTYEQYF	TGTGCCAGCAGTCGAGACAGCACCTACGAGCAGTACTTC
TRBV7-3	TRBJ2-2	NA	NA	CASSPSGPRGTGELFF	TGTGCCAGCAGCCCCTCGGGACCGCGGGGCACCGGGGAGCTGTTTTTT
TRBV18	TRBJ2-3	NA	NA	CASYASVASTDTQYF	TGTGCCAGCTACGCCTCCGTCGCGTCGACAGATACGCAGTATTTT
TRBV30	TRBJ2-2	TRBD1	NA	CAWSVGRTGTGELFF	TGTGCTTGGAGTGTGGGGAGGACAGGGACCGGGGAGCTGTTTTTT
TRBV18	TRBJ2-1	TRBD2	NA	CASSSTSGGQNEQFF	TGTGCCAGCTCATCGACTAGCGGGGGACAAAATGAGCAGTTCTTC
TRBV9	TRBJ2-1	TRBD2	NA	CASSDRTSGYNEQFF	TGTGCCAGCAGCGATCGGACTAGCGGCTACAATGAGCAGTTCTTC
TRBV25-1	TRBJ1-2	NA	NA	CASSEGRNYGYTF	TGTGCCAGCAGTGAGGGGAGGAACTATGGCTACACCTTC
TRBV12-5	TRBJ1-3	NA	NA	CASGFPGFGGNTIYF	TGTGCTAGTGGTTTCCCGGGATTCGGGGGAAACACCATATATTTT
TRBV6-2/TRBV6-3	TRBJ2-1	TRBD2	NA	CASSYPRGTGNEQFF	TGTGCCAGCAGCTATCCGCGGGGGACCGGTAATGAGCAGTTCTTC
TRBV15	TRBJ2-2	NA	NA	CATSPRGTITGGELFF	TGTGCCACCAGCCCCCGGGGGACGATTACCGGTGGGGAGCTGTTTTTT
TRBV30	TRBJ1-5	NA	NA	CAWSLGLSNQPQHF	TGTGCCTGGAGCTTGGGATTGAGCAATCAGCCCCAGCATTTT
TRBV27	TRBJ1-2	NA	NA	CASSFTGNYGYTF	TGTGCCAGCAGTTTTACAGGGAACTATGGCTACACCTTC
TRBV24-1	TRBJ1-5	NA	NA	CATSRDNQPQHF	TGTGCCACCTCCAGGGACAATCAGCCCCAGCATTTT
TRBV27	TRBJ1-1	TRBD1	NA	CASSTGGVGAFF	TGTGCCAGCAGCACAGGGGGAGTAGGGGCTTTCTTT
TRBV4-1	TRBJ1-2	NA	NA	CASTAGGHGGYTF	TGCGCCAGCACCGCGGGGGGCCATGGTGGCTACACCTTC